One and the same sample provided the 2 T cell receptor beta chains below, sequenced in a study of CD8+ T cells in alopecia areata. RNA was isolated and reverse transcribed to cDNA, the sequencing template. Clones were sequenced by immunoSEQ multiplex PCR, and TCRdb holds only the in-frame ones, with some missing. The top ten clones hold roughly 25% of a sample with under 150,000 clones, 65% to 90% of them seen once. As for treatment: oral pan-JAK inhibitor, 5-10 mg twice daily. This sample comprised CD8+ T cells sorted from blood, obtained at week 4, from a patient treated with tofacitinib. These receptors came from a human donor with alopecia areata.

The chain links TRBV7-8 to TRBJ1-2, with D perhaps matching TRBD1 (5 bases). V gave up 5 bases and J gave up 4 bases, with 17 bases separating them. CDR1 is SGHVS, CDR2 FQNEAQ, per germline. The CDR3 totals 15 residues. The CDR3 DNA follows: TGTGCCAGCAGCACAACGACAGATAGGGGCTATGGCTACACCTTC. Protein: CASSTTTDRGYGYTF.

In the case of this clone: With a far larger clone one base away, a read error is the likely cause. The genes are TRBV7-9 and TRBJ2-1, with D unresolved. The germline V gene encodes CDR1 SEHNR and CDR2 FQNEAQ (reference sequence). The CDR3 sequence is 15 residues long. CDR3 loop: CTSSSYQVSYNEQFF. For the CDR3, the DNA is TGTACCAGCAGCTCCTACCAGGTATCGTACAATGAGCAGTTCTTC.